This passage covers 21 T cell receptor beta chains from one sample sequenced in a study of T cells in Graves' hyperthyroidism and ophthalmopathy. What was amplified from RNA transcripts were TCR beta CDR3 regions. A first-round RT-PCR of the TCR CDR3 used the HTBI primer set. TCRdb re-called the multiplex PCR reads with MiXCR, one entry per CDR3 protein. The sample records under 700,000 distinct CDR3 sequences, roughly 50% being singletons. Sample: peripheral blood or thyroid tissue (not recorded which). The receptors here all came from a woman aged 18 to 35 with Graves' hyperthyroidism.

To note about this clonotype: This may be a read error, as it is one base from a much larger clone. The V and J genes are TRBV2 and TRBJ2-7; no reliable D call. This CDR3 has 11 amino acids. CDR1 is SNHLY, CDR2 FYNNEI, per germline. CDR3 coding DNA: TGTGCCAGAAGTGAGACCTACGAGCAGTACTTC. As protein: CARSETYEQYF.

The CDR3 region is CARGTGGDEQFF. CDR3 nucleotide sequence: TGTGCCAGAGGGACAGGGGGCGACGAACAGTTCTTC. The gene calls are TRBV2 and TRBJ2-7; TRBD1 matches 12 bases. The DNA end favors TRBJ2-1, so the J call may be wrong. Per the germline V gene, CDR1 is SNHLY and CDR2 is FYNNEI. The CDR3 extends over 12 amino acids.

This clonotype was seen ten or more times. CDR3 amino acids: CAISESTGTWNSPLHF. The CDR3 nucleotides are TGTGCCATCAGTGAGTCGACAGGGACCTGGAATTCACCCCTCCACTTT. The chain links TRBV10-3 to TRBJ1-6; 7 positions agree with TRBD1. CDR3 size: 16 residues. Germline lookup yields CDR1 ENHRY and CDR2 SYGVKD. With 0 bases clipped from V and 7 bases from J, the junction kept 6 bases outside the gene matches.

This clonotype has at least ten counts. The CDR3 spells CAIRGTTGDTIYF. The CDR3 bases are TGTGCCATCAGGGGGACTACCGGAGACACCATATATTTT. The V and J genes are TRBV10-3 and TRBJ1-3; tentatively, D is TRBD1 (5 bases). The V end lost 6 bases, the J end lost 8 bases, and 14 bases lay between the germline ends. Germline V gene sequence: CDR1 ENHRY, CDR2 SYGVKD. The CDR3 totals 13 residues.

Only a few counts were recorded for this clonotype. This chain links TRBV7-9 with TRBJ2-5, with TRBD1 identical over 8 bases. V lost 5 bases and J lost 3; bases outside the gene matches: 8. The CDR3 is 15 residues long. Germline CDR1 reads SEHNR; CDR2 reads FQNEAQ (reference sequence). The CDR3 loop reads CASSPYGQGEETQYF. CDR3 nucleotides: TGTGCCAGCAGCCCATACGGACAGGGAGAAGAGACCCAGTACTTC.

This chain's CDR3 is CASSLSYNSNQPQHF. In nucleotides, the CDR3 is TGTGCCAGCAGCTTATCCTATAATAGCAATCAGCCCCAGCATTTT. The chain uses TRBV7-8 and TRBJ1-5; D gene ambiguous. Germline V gene data show CDR1 as SGHVS and CDR2 as FQNEAQ. V shed 2 bases and J shed 0 bases, with 8 bases lying between them. CDR3 size: 15 residues.

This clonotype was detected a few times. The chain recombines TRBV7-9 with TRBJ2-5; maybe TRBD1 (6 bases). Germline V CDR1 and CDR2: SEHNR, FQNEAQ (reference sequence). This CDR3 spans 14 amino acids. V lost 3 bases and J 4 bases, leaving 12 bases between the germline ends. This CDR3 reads CASSFRVGGETQYF. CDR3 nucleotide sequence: TGTGCCAGCAGCTTCAGGGTAGGGGGAGAGACCCAGTACTTC.

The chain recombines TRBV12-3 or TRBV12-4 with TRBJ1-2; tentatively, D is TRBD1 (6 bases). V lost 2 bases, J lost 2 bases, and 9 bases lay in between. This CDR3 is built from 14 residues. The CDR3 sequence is CASSLQGGNYGYTF. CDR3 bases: TGTGCCAGCAGTTTACAAGGGGGGAACTATGGCTACACCTTC.

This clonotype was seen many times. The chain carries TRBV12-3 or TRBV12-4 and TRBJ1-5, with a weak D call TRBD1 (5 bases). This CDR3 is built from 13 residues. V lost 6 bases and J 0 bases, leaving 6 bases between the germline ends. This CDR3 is CASRGDSNQPQHF. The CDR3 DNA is TGTGCCAGCAGGGGGGATAGCAATCAGCCCCAGCATTTT.

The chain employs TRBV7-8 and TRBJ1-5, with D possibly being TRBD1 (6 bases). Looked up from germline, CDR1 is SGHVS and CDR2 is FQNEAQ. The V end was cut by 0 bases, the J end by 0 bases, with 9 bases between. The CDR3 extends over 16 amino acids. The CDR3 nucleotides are TGTGCCAGCAGCTTAGCAGGGGGTAATAGCAATCAGCCCCAGCATTTT. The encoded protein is CASSLAGGNSNQPQHF.

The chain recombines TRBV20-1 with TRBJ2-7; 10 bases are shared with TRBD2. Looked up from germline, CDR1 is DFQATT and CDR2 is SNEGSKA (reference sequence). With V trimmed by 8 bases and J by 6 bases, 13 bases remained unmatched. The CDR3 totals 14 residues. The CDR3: CSSRAGTSVTEQYF. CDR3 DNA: TGCAGTTCACGTGCCGGGACTAGCGTTACCGAGCAGTACTTC.

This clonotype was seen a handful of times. The chain's CDR3 is CASSLSGGRYEQYF. CDR3 DNA: TGTGCCAGCAGTTTATCGGGGGGCCGATACGAGCAGTACTTC. The gene calls are TRBV7-9 and TRBJ2-7, with D possibly matching TRBD2 (7 bases). Trimming shortened V by 6 bases and J by 4 bases, and 16 bases separated the two germline ends. Per germline, CDR1 SEHNR and CDR2 FQNEAQ (reference sequence). CDR3 length: 14 amino acids.

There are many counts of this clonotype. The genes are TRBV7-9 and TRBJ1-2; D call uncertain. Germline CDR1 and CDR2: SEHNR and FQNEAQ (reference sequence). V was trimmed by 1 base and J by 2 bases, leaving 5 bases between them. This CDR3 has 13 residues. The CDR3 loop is CASSLDLNYGYTF. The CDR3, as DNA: TGTGCCAGCAGCTTAGATCTGAACTATGGCTACACCTTC.

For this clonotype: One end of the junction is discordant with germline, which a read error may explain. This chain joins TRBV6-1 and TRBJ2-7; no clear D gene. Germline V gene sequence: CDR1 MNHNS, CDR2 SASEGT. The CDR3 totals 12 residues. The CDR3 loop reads CAISEAWYEQYF. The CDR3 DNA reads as TGTGCCATCAGTGAAGCGTGGTACGAGCAGTACTTC.

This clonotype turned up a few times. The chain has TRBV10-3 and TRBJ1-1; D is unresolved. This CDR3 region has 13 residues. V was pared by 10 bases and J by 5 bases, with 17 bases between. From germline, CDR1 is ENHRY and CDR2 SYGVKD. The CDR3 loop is CATLTRKRTEAFF. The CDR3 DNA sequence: TGTGCCACCCTAACAAGGAAGAGGACTGAAGCTTTCTTT.

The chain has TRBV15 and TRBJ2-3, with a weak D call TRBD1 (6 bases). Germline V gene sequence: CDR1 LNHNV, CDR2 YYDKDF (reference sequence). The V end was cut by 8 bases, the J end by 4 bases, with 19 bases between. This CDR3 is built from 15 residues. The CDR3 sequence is CATAGPGRGADTQYF. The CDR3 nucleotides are TGTGCCACCGCCGGACCCGGCAGGGGAGCAGATACGCAGTATTTT.

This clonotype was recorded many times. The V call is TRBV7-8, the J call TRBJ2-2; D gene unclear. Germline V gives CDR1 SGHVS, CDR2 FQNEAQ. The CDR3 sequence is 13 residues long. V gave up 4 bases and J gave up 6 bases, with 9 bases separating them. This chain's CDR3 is CASSSLIAGELFF. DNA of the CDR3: TGTGCCAGCAGCTCACTAATCGCCGGGGAGCTGTTTTTT.

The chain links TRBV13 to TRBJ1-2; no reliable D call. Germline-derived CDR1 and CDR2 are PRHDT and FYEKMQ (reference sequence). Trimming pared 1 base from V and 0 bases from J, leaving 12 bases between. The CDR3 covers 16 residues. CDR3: CASSLERREANYGYTF. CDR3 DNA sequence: TGTGCCAGCAGCTTAGAACGTAGGGAGGCTAACTATGGCTACACCTTC. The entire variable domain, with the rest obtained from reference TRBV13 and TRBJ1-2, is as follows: AAGVIQSPRHLIKEKRETATLKCYPIPRHDTVYWYQQGPGQDPQFLISFYEKMQSDKGSIPDRFSAQQFSDYHSELNMSSLELGDSALYFCASSLERREANYGYTFGSGTRLTVV.

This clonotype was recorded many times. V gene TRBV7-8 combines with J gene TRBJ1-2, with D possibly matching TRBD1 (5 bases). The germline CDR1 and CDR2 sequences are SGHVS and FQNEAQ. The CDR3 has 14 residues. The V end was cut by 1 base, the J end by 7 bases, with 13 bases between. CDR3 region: CASSLGRARSGYTF. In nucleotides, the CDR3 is TGTGCCAGCAGCTTAGGCAGGGCTCGGAGTGGCTACACCTTC. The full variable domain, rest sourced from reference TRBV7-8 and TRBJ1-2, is GAGVSQSPRYKVAKRGQDVALRCDPISGHVSLFWYQQALGQGPEFLTYFQNEAQLDKSGLPSDRFFAERPEGSVSTLKIQRTQQEDSAVYLCASSLGRARSGYTFGSGTRLTVV.

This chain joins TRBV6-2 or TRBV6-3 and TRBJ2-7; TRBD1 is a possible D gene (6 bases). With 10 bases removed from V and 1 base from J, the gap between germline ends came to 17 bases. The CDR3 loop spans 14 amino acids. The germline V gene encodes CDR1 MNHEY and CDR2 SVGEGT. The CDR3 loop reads CATAFRDTSYEQYF. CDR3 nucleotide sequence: TGTGCCACTGCGTTCCGGGACACTTCCTACGAGCAGTACTTC.

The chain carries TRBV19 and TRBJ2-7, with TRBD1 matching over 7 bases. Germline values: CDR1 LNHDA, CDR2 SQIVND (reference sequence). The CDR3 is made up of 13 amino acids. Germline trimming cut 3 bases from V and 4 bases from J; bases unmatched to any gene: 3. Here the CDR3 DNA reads TGTGCCAGTAGTATCCAGGGGGAGTACGAGCAGTACTTC. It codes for CASSIQGEYEQYF.